This TCR beta chain was captured by sequencing in a study of blood T cells in healthy people across ages. The V and J ends lost 1 base and 2 bases respectively, with 6 bases between them. CDR1 is SGHTA, CDR2 FQGNSA, per germline. This CDR3 region has 14 residues. Then a second PCR, running roughly 7 to 11 cycles, was carried out with a sample-barcoded 5' primer and a J-beta primer mix. Each CDR3 protein gets one entry after TCRdb re-called the 5' RACE reads with MiXCR. The table shows 540,000 or so distinct CDR3 sequences, with roughly 48% occurring only once. J is TRBJ2-1 and V is TRBV7-2; no firm D call. Sequencing used blood. The receptor was isolated from a man aged 80 or over in good health. The CDR3 loop is CASSLVRTYNEQFF. The CDR3 region has the DNA TGTGCCAGCAGCTTAGTGCGTACCTACAATGAGCAGTTCTTC.